The 5 T cell receptor beta chains given below trace back to one sample, sequenced in a study of shared clonotypes between healthy human individuals. The naive CD8 fraction comprised CD45RO-negative cells positively selected for CCR7 and excluded terminally differentiated effector memory CD45RA+ cells. Libraries were prepared by immunoSEQ multiplex PCR; TCRdb keeps only in-frame clonotypes and omits some of them. The sample records roughly 850,000 clones, 90% to 98% being singletons. The source material was naive CD8+ T cells sorted from blood. All receptors derive from a man aged 25-45 years in good health.

J is TRBJ1-2 and V is TRBV2; D gene unclear. This CDR3 has 17 residues. From germline, CDR1 is SNHLY and CDR2 FYNNEI. V lost 2 bases and J 0 bases, leaving 16 bases between the germline ends. For the CDR3, the DNA is TGTGCCAGCAGTGAATTTTGGGCAGCCAATACTAACTATGGCTACACCTTC. As protein: CASSEFWAANTNYGYTF.

The rearrangement links TRBV12-5 to TRBJ1-2, with 11 positions matching TRBD1. Per germline, CDR1 LGHNT and CDR2 FRNRAP. The CDR3 extends over 16 amino acids. V lost 1 base to trimming and J lost 7 bases; unmatched junction nucleotides: 8. CDR3 amino acids: CASGLDDGQGAFGYTF. DNA of the CDR3: TGTGCTAGTGGTTTGGATGACGGACAGGGGGCTTTTGGCTACACCTTC. Looking up the rest from reference TRBV12-5 and TRBJ1-2 gives the full variable domain: DARVTQTPRHKVTEMGQEVTMRCQPILGHNTVFWYRQTMMQGLELLAYFRNRAPLDDSGMPKDRFSAEMPDATLATLKIQPSEPRDSAVYFCASGLDDGQGAFGYTFGSGTRLTVV.

The chain uses TRBV5-6 and TRBJ2-2; weak D call: TRBD1 (6 bases). The CDR3 covers 16 residues. V was trimmed by 5 bases and J by 5 bases, leaving 19 bases between them. Germline lookup yields CDR1 SGHDT and CDR2 YYEEEE. CDR3 DNA sequence: TGTGCCAGCAGGTCGTGGGGGCAGGGCCGGACCGGGGAGCTGTTTTTT. This gives the protein CASRSWGQGRTGELFF.

Of note for this clone: The sample contains more than one DNA sequence encoding this CDR3. The genes are TRBV27 and TRBJ2-7, with unresolved D. CDR3 length: 13 amino acids. The germline V gene has CDR1 MNHEY and CDR2 SMNVEV (reference sequence). V lost 4 bases to trimming and J lost 0 bases, with 7 bases between them. CDR3 nucleotide sequence: TGTGCCAGCAGTTGGGGAAGCTCCTACGAGCAGTACTTC. Its protein is CASSWGSSYEQYF.

In its sample, this clone was seen once. The chain couples TRBV2 to TRBJ1-2, with D perhaps matching TRBD1 (5 bases). Trimming left V 6 bases short and J 8 bases short, with 22 bases between. The CDR3 is 15 residues long. Looked up from germline, CDR1 is SNHLY and CDR2 is FYNNEI. The CDR3 here is CASSLASGTTGGYTF. The CDR3 nucleotides read TGTGCCAGCAGCCTAGCATCCGGGACGACCGGGGGCTACACCTTC.